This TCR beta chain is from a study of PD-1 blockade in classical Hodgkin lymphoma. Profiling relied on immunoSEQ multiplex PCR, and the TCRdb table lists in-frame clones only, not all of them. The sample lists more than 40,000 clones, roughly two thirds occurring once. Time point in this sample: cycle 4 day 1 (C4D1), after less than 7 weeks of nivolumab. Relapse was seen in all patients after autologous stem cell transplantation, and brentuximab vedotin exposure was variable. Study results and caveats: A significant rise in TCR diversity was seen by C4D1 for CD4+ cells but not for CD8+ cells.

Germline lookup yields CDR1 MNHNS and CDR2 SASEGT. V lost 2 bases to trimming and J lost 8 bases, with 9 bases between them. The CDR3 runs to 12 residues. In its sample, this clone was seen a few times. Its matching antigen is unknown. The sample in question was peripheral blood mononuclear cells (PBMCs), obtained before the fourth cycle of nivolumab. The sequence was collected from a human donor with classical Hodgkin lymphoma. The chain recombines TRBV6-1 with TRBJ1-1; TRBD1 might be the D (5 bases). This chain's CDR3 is CASSERWGEAFF. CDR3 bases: TGTGCCAGCAGTGAAAGGTGGGGGGAAGCTTTCTTT.